This T cell receptor beta chain is from a study of CD8 T cells in ankylosing spondylitis. Study-level findings and limits: What appeared characteristic of ankylosing spondylitis blood was a TCR beta motif of eight highly homologous variants.

CDR1 and CDR2 (germline): LNHDA, SQIVND (reference sequence). The CDR3 contains 16 residues. V shed 4 bases, J shed 1 base, and the junction held 4 bases outside the gene matches. This clonotype was seen a few times. Its antigen is currently unknown. A single record per CDR3 protein comes from TCRdb applying MiXCR to the 5' RACE reads. The sample shows approximately 440,000 distinct CDR3 sequences, roughly 17% of them seen only once. This chain uses TRBV19 with TRBJ2-1; 10 nucleotides match TRBD2. Source material: blood, either unsorted or a sorted T cell fraction (not recorded which). This clonotype originated in a male donor with ankylosing spondylitis. The chain's CDR3 is CASSKGTSDSYNEQFF. CDR3 coding DNA: TGTGCCAGTAGTAAAGGGACTAGCGATTCCTACAATGAGCAGTTCTTC.